This T cell receptor beta chain originates from a study of blood T cell repertoires in COVID-19. Study at large: Samples taken during acute and convalescent COVID-19 were collected in the United States, Italy and Spain. PBMCs, B-cell-depleted T cells, or T cells were the source of the cDNA or gDNA that made up the material.

Per the study methods: Amplified reference gene primers provided the basis for estimating nucleated cell counts. The method was immunoSEQ multiplex PCR; TCRdb's version includes in-frame clones alone and lacks a portion of them. V and J calls plus clone size are reproduced from that table; the DNA served to infer D and trimming. The data hold roughly 320,000 clones, with 85% observed a single time. The sequence came from a human donor in a cohort sampled during active COVID-19. Sequenced: peripheral blood.

The CDR3 DNA reads TGTGCCACCTCCTTCCGGGGAGGGGTGAACACTGAAGCTTTCTTT. Its translation: CATSFRGGVNTEAFF. The V and J genes are TRBV18 and TRBJ1-1; D may be TRBD1 (5 bases). The CDR3 has 15 residues. The ends were cut back, 10 bases at V and 0 bases at J, with 18 bases in the middle. CDR1 and CDR2 from the germline V gene are KGHSH and LQKENI. Supplemented by reference TRBV18 and TRBJ1-1, the full variable domain reads NAGVMQNPRHLVRRRGQEARLRCSPMKGHSHVYWYRQLPEEGLKFMVYLQKENIIDESGMPKERFSAEFPKEGPSILRIQQVVRGDSAAYFCATSFRGGVNTEAFFGQGTRLTVV.